This T cell receptor (beta chain) was captured by sequencing in a study of human T cells and chemical hapten exposure. Study outcomes and limitations: The presence of alopecia in the donors means their immune response may differ from healthy people's.

This clonotype appeared many times. Its specificity is not known. Within the library, unique molecular identifiers were attached to each individual cDNA molecule. In TCRdb, the RACE reads were re-called with MiXCR into one record per CDR3 protein. The sample includes approximately 92,000 distinct CDR3 sequences, approximately 10% seen only once; the top ten take about 3%. Germline values: CDR1 MGHRA, CDR2 YSYEKL. V lost 4 bases to trimming and J lost 5 bases; unmatched junction nucleotides: 6. The CDR3 length is 17 residues. Noted time point: patch test 2, 6 weeks after DPC sensitization. Treatment: therapeutic diphenylcyclopropenone sensitization with weekly scalp DPC. Every patch test was put on after a blood sample was taken. Total RNA was extracted from unfractionated whole blood.

The source of this sequence is a woman aged 40 to 50 with alopecia areata. Some clones in this sample may be carry-over from other donors' samples. This chain links TRBV4-1 with TRBJ2-2, with TRBD2 matching 14 bases. Sequenced material: whole blood, taken in connection with sensitization to the hapten diphenylcyclopropenone (DPC). The CDR3 is CASSPGLAGAWTGELFF. The DNA for the CDR3 is TGCGCCAGCAGCCCGGGACTAGCGGGAGCATGGACCGGGGAGCTGTTTTTT.